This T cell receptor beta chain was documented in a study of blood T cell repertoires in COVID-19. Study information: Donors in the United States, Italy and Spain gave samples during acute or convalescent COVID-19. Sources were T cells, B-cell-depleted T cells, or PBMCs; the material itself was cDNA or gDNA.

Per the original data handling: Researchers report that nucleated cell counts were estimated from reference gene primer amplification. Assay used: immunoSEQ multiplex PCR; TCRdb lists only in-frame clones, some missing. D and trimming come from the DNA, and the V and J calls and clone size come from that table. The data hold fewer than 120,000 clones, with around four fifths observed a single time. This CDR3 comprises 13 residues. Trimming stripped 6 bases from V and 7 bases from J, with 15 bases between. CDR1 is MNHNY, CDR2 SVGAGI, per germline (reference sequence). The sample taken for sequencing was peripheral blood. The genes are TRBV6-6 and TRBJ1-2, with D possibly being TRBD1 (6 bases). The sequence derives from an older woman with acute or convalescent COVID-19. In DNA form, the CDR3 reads TGTGCCAGCAGCTCGACAGGTGATCGTGGCTACACCTTC. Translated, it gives CASSSTGDRGYTF.